The following is a TCR beta chain sequence with its context. This clonotype is characterized as medium-sized (0.01 to 0.1%). Its antigen is still unknown. No per-base quality is available; no much larger clone lies one base away. CDR1 GTSNPN and CDR2 SVGIG are derived from the germline V gene (reference sequence). The junction carries 17 bases between V and J, which are trimmed by 2 bases and 6 bases respectively. The CDR3 spans 15 residues, from the cysteine through the phenylalanine. The CDR3 DNA has 45 bases and is translated from base 1. For sequencing, an Illumina MiSeq was employed. TCRdb applied fastp at Q25 and MiXCR to the public reads, then kept only in-frame beta chains. When rows share a CDR3 protein, they turn into one entry using the most common DNA and genes. The sample contains some 5,500 distinct CDR3 sequences, 9% to 10% of them found a single time. The ten largest clones add up to under 7% of the sample.

This entry comes from a study. Sequencing used CD4+ T cells from synovial fluid. The chain couples TRBV30 to TRBJ2-1, with a weak D call of TRBD2 (6 bases match). The sequence came from a human donor with rheumatoid arthritis. The sequence in DNA is TGTGCCTGGAGTCGGTGGGGGGAAAACATCAATGAGCAGTTCTTC. This codes for CAWSRWGENINEQFF.